These T cell receptor beta chains were read from a single sample in a study of T cells in Graves' hyperthyroidism and ophthalmopathy. In TCRdb, the multiplex PCR reads were re-called with MiXCR into one record per CDR3 protein. The sample has around 620,000 distinct CDR3 sequences, under 20% seen once. Sequencing input: blood. Receptors were obtained from a woman aged 25-40 years with Graves' hyperthyroidism. The CDR3 runs from the conserved cysteine through the conserved F or W. D genes are given only for firm matches. A row's size may be missing; if present it is once, few, many or a size class.

D	size	V	J	DNA	CDR3
NA	NA	TRBV13	TRBJ2-2	TGTGCCAGCAGCTCCCAGGGACGTACACTTACCGGGGAGCTGTTTTTT	CASSSQGRTLTGELFF
NA	NA	TRBV7-2	TRBJ1-2	TGTGCCAGCAGCTCCAGACAAGGGGCAGGCTATGGCTACACCTTC	CASSSRQGAGYGYTF
NA	many	TRBV3-1	TRBJ2-1	TGTGCCAGCAGCCTATCAGGTAAGGGGAGAGGCGATGAGCAGTTCTTC	CASSLSGKGRGDEQFF
TRBD2	many	TRBV6-1	TRBJ2-1	TGTGCCAGCAGTGAATCTAGCGGGAGGGCCCCTGAGCAGTTCTTC	CASSESSGRAPEQFF
NA	NA	TRBV14	TRBJ2-3	TGTGCCAGCAGCCAAGATTGGGACACTGAGTATTTT	CASSQDWDTEYF
TRBD1	many	TRBV28	TRBJ1-3	TGTGCCAGCAGTTTAGTAGGGGGCTCAGGAAACACCATATATTTT	CASSLVGGSGNTIYF
NA	few	TRBV6-1	TRBJ1-5	TGTGCCAGCAGGCAGTTGCCATTACAGGGAAATCAGCCCCAGCATTTT	CASRQLPLQGNQPQHF
NA	NA	TRBV9	TRBJ2-7	TGTGCCAGTTCCCCAGCGGCGGGGGCTACCTACGAGCAGTACTTC	CASSPAAGATYEQYF
TRBD2	few	TRBV27	TRBJ2-2	TGTGCCAGCAGTTCCTCCGGACTAGCGGGAGGGCCCACCGGGGAGCTGTTTTTT	CASSSSGLAGGPTGELFF
TRBD2	many	TRBV12-3/TRBV12-4	TRBJ2-5	TGTGCCAGCAGTTCGGGACTAGCGGGCAAAGAGACCCAGTACTTC	CASSSGLAGKETQYF
NA	many	TRBV20-1	TRBJ2-1	TGCAGTGCTAGCGGGAGAGAGAATGAGCAGTTCTTC	CSASGRENEQFF
TRBD1	many	TRBV30	TRBJ1-1	TGTGCCTGGAGTCCCCTAATGACAGGGAATACTGAAGCTTTCTTT	CAWSPLMTGNTEAFF
TRBD1	many	TRBV12-3/TRBV12-4	TRBJ1-2	TGTGCCAGCAGCGGACAGGAAAACTATGGCTACACCTTC	CASSGQENYGYTF
NA	many	TRBV5-1	TRBJ1-3	TGCGCCAGCAGCGAAGTCGGGACAATCTCTGGAAACACCATATATTTT	CASSEVGTISGNTIYF
TRBD2	many	TRBV5-1	TRBJ2-7	TGCGCCAGCAGCTTGGTTAGCGGGACGGATGAGCAGTACTTC	CASSLVSGTDEQYF
NA	many	TRBV6-1	TRBJ1-2	TGTGCCAGCAGGACCCGGGACGGATCTAACTATGGCTACACCTTC	CASRTRDGSNYGYTF
NA	many	TRBV20-1	TRBJ1-1	TGCAGTGCTAGAACGGACTGGAACACTGAAGCTTTCTTT	CSARTDWNTEAFF
NA	NA	TRBV7-7	TRBJ2-5	TGTGCTAGCAGCCCGACAGGGAGGAAAGAGACCCAGTACTTC	CASSPTGRKETQYF
NA	many	TRBV2	TRBJ2-5	TGTGCCAGCAGTGAAGGGTCCGGTGCGGAGACCCAGTACTTC	CASSEGSGAETQYF
TRBD2	many	TRBV7-8	TRBJ2-7	TGTGCCAGCAGCTGGGGACTAGAGGAGCAGTACTTC	CASSWGLEEQYF
NA	many	TRBV6-5	TRBJ2-7	TGTGCCAGCAGTTACTCGTCCACGTACGAGCAGTACTTC	CASSYSSTYEQYF
TRBD2	few	TRBV5-5	TRBJ2-5	TGTGCCAGCAGCTTGGTAGATGCTGTGACCGGGGGGGAGACCCAGTACTTC	CASSLVDAVTGGETQYF
NA	many	TRBV3-1	TRBJ1-1	TGTGCCAGCAGCTTAGGGCCGATGAACACTGAAGCTTTCTTT	CASSLGPMNTEAFF
NA	many	TRBV28	TRBJ2-2	TGTGCCAGCACGAGGGGTTGGACCGGGGAGCTGTTTTTT	CASTRGWTGELFF
TRBD1	NA	TRBV3-1	TRBJ1-1	TGTGCCAGCACTAAAACAGGGGCGAACACTGAAGCTTTCTTT	CASTKTGANTEAFF
NA	NA	TRBV12-3/TRBV12-4	TRBJ1-1	TGTGCCAGCACCCTAACCCCCACTGAAGCTTTCTTT	CASTLTPTEAFF
NA	few	TRBV18	TRBJ2-7	TGTGCCAGCTCACCGGGTGCAGCCAGGAACTACGAGCAGTACTTC	CASSPGAARNYEQYF
TRBD2	many	TRBV2	TRBJ2-3	TGTGCCAGCGGCGGGAGAGTCCCCACAGATACGCAGTATTTT	CASGGRVPTDTQYF
NA	few	TRBV12-5	TRBJ2-2	TGTGCTAGTGGAGAGGGGATCCTCACCGGGGAGCTGTTTTTT	CASGEGILTGELFF
TRBD2	many	TRBV12-3/TRBV12-4	TRBJ2-1	TGTGCCAGCAGCTATAGCGGGAGCGAGGGGGATGAGCAGTTCTTC	CASSYSGSEGDEQFF
NA	many	TRBV11-2	TRBJ2-1	TGTGCCAGCAGCTCCTCCCCTTCTTACAATGAGCAGTTCTTC	CASSSSPSYNEQFF
TRBD2	many	TRBV27	TRBJ2-7	TGTGCCAGCAGTTCAAGCGGGGCCCTAAGGGACGAGCAGTACTTC	CASSSSGALRDEQYF
NA	NA	TRBV19	TRBJ2-2	TGTGCCAGTAGTATAGGAGGGGCTAGCGGGGAGCTGTTTTTT	CASSIGGASGELFF
NA	NA	TRBV7-8	TRBJ2-2	TGTGCCAGCAGCCCCCTCCGTGGGAGAGTCGGGACCGGGGAGCTGTTTTTT	CASSPLRGRVGTGELFF
NA	few	TRBV4-1	TRBJ2-4	TGCGCCAGCAGCCAAGAATCGGGTGGGACACAGAAAAACATTCAGTACTTC	CASSQESGGTQKNIQYF
TRBD2	NA	TRBV7-2	TRBJ2-2	TGTGCCAGCAGCCATAGCGGGAGCGACACCGGGGGGCTGTTTTTT	CASSHSGSDTGGLFF
TRBD1	NA	TRBV6-1	TRBJ1-5	TGTGCCAGCAGCCTCGGACAGGGGGGTTATATGAGCAATCAGCCCCAGCATTTT	CASSLGQGGYMSNQPQHF
NA	NA	TRBV20-1	TRBJ2-3	TGCAGTGTAAATCCTAGCACAGATACGCAGTATTTT	CSVNPSTDTQYF
NA	many	TRBV27	TRBJ2-7	TGTGCCAGCAGTTTCGGCGGAGCTCGCTACGAGCAGTACTTC	CASSFGGARYEQYF
NA	many	TRBV7-9	TRBJ1-2	TGTGCCAGCGGGTCCCCCAATGGCTACACCTTC	CASGSPNGYTF
NA	many	TRBV7-9	TRBJ2-1	TGTGCCAGCAGCTTAAGCGGACTGGTAGATGAGCAGTTCTTC	CASSLSGLVDEQFF
NA	few	TRBV6-1	TRBJ1-1	TGTGCCAGCAGTGAATGGGGTGGAACTTTCTTT	CASSEWGGTFF
TRBD1	NA	TRBV27	TRBJ2-1	TGTGCCAGCAGTTTCCGTTGGGACAGGGGGTATGAGCAGTTCTTC	CASSFRWDRGYEQFF
TRBD1	many	TRBV20-1	TRBJ1-2	TGCAGTGCCACCGATAACAGGGGAACCGCTGGCTACACCTTC	CSATDNRGTAGYTF
NA	NA	TRBV28	TRBJ2-3	TGTGCCAGCAGTTTATGGGGTTTAGAAACCTCTAGCACAGATACGCAGTATTTT	CASSLWGLETSSTDTQYF
NA	many	TRBV7-2	TRBJ2-1	TGTGCCAGCAGCTTAACTTCCTACAATGAGCAGTTCTTC	CASSLTSYNEQFF
NA	many	TRBV9	TRBJ2-1	TGTGCCAGCAGCGTCGCGGGAAATGAGCAGTTCTTC	CASSVAGNEQFF
TRBD1	many	TRBV30	TRBJ1-4	TGTGCCTGGAGTACCGGGACAGGGGTTGAAAAACTGTTTTTT	CAWSTGTGVEKLFF
TRBD2	NA	TRBV11-3	TRBJ2-1	TGTGCCAGCAGCTTAAATCCAGGGCTAGCGGGAGGCAATGAGCAGTTCTTC	CASSLNPGLAGGNEQFF
NA	NA	TRBV12-3/TRBV12-4	TRBJ1-2	TGTGCCAGCAGTGGTAGAGGGGGCTATGGCTACACCTTC	CASSGRGGYGYTF
TRBD2	many	TRBV28	TRBJ2-1	TGTGCCAGCAGTGGACTAGCGGGAGCTTACAATGAGCAGTTCTTC	CASSGLAGAYNEQFF
TRBD2	few	TRBV9	TRBJ2-5	TGTGCCAGCAGCGCTTCCGGGACTAGTCAAGAGACCCAGTACTTC	CASSASGTSQETQYF
NA	many	TRBV29-1	TRBJ2-1	TGCAGCGTTGAACCCTACAATGAGCAGTTCTTC	CSVEPYNEQFF
TRBD1	many	TRBV28	TRBJ1-2	TGTGCCAGCAGGGCAACAGGGGACTATGGCTACACCTTC	CASRATGDYGYTF
TRBD2	many	TRBV6-1	TRBJ2-7	TGTGCCAGCAGTTCCAAGCATCCTAGCGGGAGGGAAAACGAGCAGTACTTC	CASSSKHPSGRENEQYF
TRBD2	many	TRBV3-1	TRBJ2-1	TGTGCCAGTGTAGCGGGAACTAGTGGCAATGAGCAGTTCTTC	CASVAGTSGNEQFF
NA	NA	TRBV27	TRBJ2-1	TGTGCCAGCAGTTTGAACACAGGGCGTGGGCAGTTCTTC	CASSLNTGRGQFF